Below are 30 T cell receptor beta chains sequenced from a single sample in a study of blood T cell repertoires in COVID-19. Data came from immunoSEQ multiplex PCR; TCRdb stores just in-frame clones and leaves some out. The repertoire has over 250,000 clones, about 85% of them found once; the top ten carry about 3%. The sample was PBMCs or T cells enriched from blood (not recorded which). The receptors were gathered from a woman aged 50 to 60 who had recovered from COVID-19.

The chain uses TRBV11-2 and TRBJ2-1, with a weak D call TRBD2 (6 bases). Germline CDR1 reads SGHAT; CDR2 reads FQNNGV. The CDR3 spans 14 residues. V was shortened by 1 base and J by 8 bases, with 12 bases between the two germline ends. The CDR3 protein is CASSLGGIIYEQFF. In DNA, the CDR3 is TGTGCCAGCAGCTTAGGCGGGATAATCTATGAGCAGTTCTTC.

V gene TRBV19 combines with J gene TRBJ1-1; D might be TRBD1 (5 bases). Germline assignment: CDR1 LNHDA and CDR2 SQIVND (reference sequence). The ends were cut back, 5 bases at V and 4 bases at J, with 26 bases in the middle. The CDR3 sequence is 18 residues long. The CDR3 spells CASSPTGRRGLGATEAFF. CDR3 in DNA: TGTGCCAGTAGTCCTACCGGGAGACGGGGACTAGGTGCCACTGAAGCTTTCTTT.

The rearrangement joins TRBV4-3 to TRBJ2-2; no definite D call. Per germline, CDR1 LGHNA and CDR2 YSLEER. This CDR3 contains 12 residues. V was shortened by 6 bases and J by 1 base, with 3 bases between the two germline ends. The CDR3 protein is CASSQNTGELFF. CDR3 in DNA: TGCGCCAGCAGTCAGAACACCGGGGAGCTGTTTTTT.

V gene TRBV7-9 combines with J gene TRBJ1-2; 7 nucleotides agree with TRBD1. The germline gives CDR1 SEHNR, CDR2 FQNEAQ (reference sequence). This CDR3 is 14 amino acids long. With V trimmed by 6 bases and J by 8 bases, 12 bases remained unmatched. The CDR3 here is CASSLPRTGAGYTF. Here the CDR3 DNA reads TGTGCCAGCAGTTTACCTCGGACAGGTGCAGGCTACACCTTC.

The CDR3 here is CASSLGRANSGNTIYF. The CDR3 nucleotides are TGTGCCAGCAGTTTAGGGCGGGCAAACTCTGGAAACACCATATATTTT. This rearrangement joins TRBV28 to TRBJ1-3; D is uncertain. The CDR3 totals 16 residues. Trimming took 2 bases from V and 0 from J, leaving 11 bases between them. Germline CDR1 is MDHEN and CDR2 is SYDVKM.

The V gene is TRBV10-3, the J gene TRBJ2-3; D is unresolved. Germline CDR1 and CDR2: ENHRY and SYGVKD. Trimming left V 5 bases short and J 6 bases short, with 6 bases between. The CDR3 sequence is 11 residues long. The DNA for the CDR3 is TGTGCCATCAGTTCCTTGGATACGCAGTATTTT. Translation gives CAISSLDTQYF.

The chain links TRBV27 to TRBJ2-7, with 11 bases fitting TRBD2. The CDR3 has 16 residues. V was pared by 9 bases and J by 2 bases, with 12 bases of the junction left unmatched. Germline V lookup: CDR1 MNHEY, CDR2 SMNVEV (reference sequence). CDR3 coding DNA: TGTGCCAGTACGCGCACCGGGACTAGCGGTACCTACGAGCAGTACTTC. It is translated as CASTRTGTSGTYEQYF.

Notes on this clone: The DNA is left out, because the CDR3 cannot be placed on it with certainty; the CDR3 is given as TCRdb lists it. V and J are TRBV28 and TRBJ1-4; TRBD1 is taken as the D call from the table, unchecked against the DNA. The CDR3 extends over 14 residues, inclusive of both ends. Germline CDR1 reads MDHEN; CDR2 reads SYDVKM. This CDR3 reads CASSSAGGMKNCFF.

The chain has TRBV28 and TRBJ1-4, with 10 bases aligning to TRBD1. The trim removed 6 bases at V and 8 bases at J, leaving 9 bases unmatched. This CDR3 is 15 amino acids long. Germline CDR1 is MDHEN and CDR2 is SYDVKM. The chain's CDR3 is CASRRPGQGMEKLFF. The CDR3 bases are TGTGCCAGCAGGCGACCGGGACAGGGGATGGAAAAACTGTTTTTT.

The genes are TRBV4-3 and TRBJ1-3; no clear D. CDR1 LGHNA and CDR2 YSLEER come from the germline V gene. This CDR3 is built from 14 residues. V was pared by 1 base and J by 4 bases, with 8 bases between. The CDR3 DNA reads as TGCGCCAGCAGCCAAGGAGGATTAGGAAACACCATATATTTT. This gives the protein CASSQGGLGNTIYF.

V is TRBV28 and J is TRBJ1-5; possibly TRBD1 for D (6 bases). CDR3 length: 16 residues. CDR1 and CDR2 from the germline V gene are MDHEN and SYDVKM. Trimming left V 3 bases short and J 4 bases short, with 16 bases between. CDR3 sequence (DNA): TGTGCCAGCAGTTTCCCCAGGGGCGTGGAAAATCAGCCCCAGCATTTT. Its protein product is CASSFPRGVENQPQHF.

This chain connects TRBV19 to TRBJ1-1, with 11 bases that match TRBD1. V dropped 5 bases and J dropped 2; count of bases not matched to a gene: 10. The CDR3 contains 17 residues. The germline V gene encodes CDR1 LNHDA and CDR2 SQIVND (reference sequence). The CDR3 sequence is CASSAQDRGRENTEAFF. CDR3 DNA: TGTGCCAGTAGTGCCCAGGACAGGGGGCGGGAAAACACTGAAGCTTTCTTT.

The V call is TRBV4-3, the J call TRBJ2-2; 8 nucleotides agree with TRBD1. Germline lookup yields CDR1 LGHNA and CDR2 YSLEER. The V segment lost 0 bases and the J segment 6 bases; nucleotides outside the gene matches: 3. There are 15 residues in the CDR3. CDR3 in amino acids: CASSQEGTGPGELFF. The DNA for the CDR3 is TGCGCCAGCAGCCAAGAAGGGACAGGACCCGGGGAGCTGTTTTTT.

The J gene is TRBJ2-1, the V gene TRBV19; 11 bases match TRBD2. This CDR3 contains 15 residues. V dropped 3 bases and J dropped 5; count of bases not matched to a gene: 3. Germline CDR1 and CDR2: LNHDA and SQIVND (reference sequence). The CDR3 spells CASSMTSGTDNEQFF. The CDR3, as DNA: TGTGCCAGTAGTATGACTAGCGGGACAGACAATGAGCAGTTCTTC.

This clone was detected only once. The V gene is TRBV27, the J gene TRBJ1-1, with D possibly TRBD1 on 5 matching bases. Germline CDR1 MNHEY, CDR2 SMNVEV (reference sequence). CDR3 length equals 15 residues. V lost 5 bases, J lost 3 bases, and 16 bases lay in between. The CDR3 nucleotides read TGTGCCAGCAGTGGATCAGGGTGGGGCGACACTGAAGCTTTCTTT. It translates to CASSGSGWGDTEAFF.

This sequence joins TRBV19 and TRBJ1-5; 11 bases are shared with TRBD1. This CDR3 comprises 17 residues. Germline CDR1 LNHDA, CDR2 SQIVND (reference sequence). The V segment lost 7 bases and the J segment 0 bases; nucleotides outside the gene matches: 8. CDR3 nucleotide sequence: TGTGCCAGTAACGTCGGGACAGGGGGAAATAGCAATCAGCCCCAGCATTTT. Its protein product is CASNVGTGGNSNQPQHF.

This clone was counted only a few times. The CDR3 sequence: CASSDSNHSYRDSGNTIYF. CDR3 sequence (DNA): TGTGCCAGCAGTGACTCGAACCACAGCTACAGGGATTCTGGAAACACCATATATTTT. The chain combines TRBV6-4 with TRBJ1-3; D is possibly TRBD1 (6 bases). V lost 0 bases to trimming and J lost 1 base, with 19 bases between them. This CDR3 is 19 amino acids long. The V gene's germline CDR1 is MRHNA and CDR2 SNTAGT.

The chain employs TRBV29-1 and TRBJ1-1, with a weak D call TRBD1 (5 bases). Trimming pared 0 bases from V and 2 bases from J, leaving 7 bases between. The length of the CDR3 is 13 residues. Germline values: CDR1 SQVTM, CDR2 ANQGSEA. CDR3 in DNA: TGCAGCGTTGAAGACGGGGGAAACACTGAAGCTTTCTTT. It yields the protein CSVEDGGNTEAFF.

The chain links TRBV14 to TRBJ1-1; D is ambiguous. There are 15 residues in the CDR3. The V gene's germline CDR1 is SGHDN and CDR2 FVKESK. Trimming took off 4 bases at V and 6 bases at J, with 18 bases between the two ends. As DNA, the CDR3 is TGTGCCAGCAGCCGGTCAAGAGGGCGGCGGGCTGAAGCTTTCTTT. Residues: CASSRSRGRRAEAFF.

The genes are TRBV3-1 (or the pseudogene TRBV3-2) and TRBJ1-5; the D is unclear. Germline-derived CDR1 and CDR2 are LGHDT and YNNKEL (reference sequence). CDR3 size: 14 residues. V was cut by 2 bases and J by 6 bases, with 11 bases left in between. The CDR3 region has the DNA TGTGCCAGCAGCCAAACTGAGGTGATTCAGCCCCAGCATTTT. It codes for CASSQTEVIQPQHF.

This clone is a singleton in its sample. The V and J genes are TRBV7-9 and TRBJ1-1, with TRBD1 as a possible D gene (6 bases). Germline-derived CDR1 and CDR2 are SEHNR and FQNEAQ (reference sequence). The CDR3 has 18 amino acids. Trimming removed 6 bases at V and 5 bases at J, with 28 bases between. CDR3 region: CASSSRSPGQILYTEAFF. As DNA, the CDR3 is TGTGCCAGCAGTTCAAGGTCTCCAGGACAGATCCTTTATACTGAAGCTTTCTTT.

The chain joins TRBV10-3 to TRBJ2-3; TRBD1 aligns across 8 bases. Germline V gene sequence: CDR1 ENHRY, CDR2 SYGVKD. The CDR3 covers 12 residues. With V trimmed by 6 bases and J by 4 bases, 0 bases remained unmatched. For the CDR3, the DNA is TGTGCCATCAGGACAGGGGCAGATACGCAGTATTTT. As protein: CAIRTGADTQYF.

V gene TRBV30 combines with J gene TRBJ1-6, with D uncertain. V shed 3 bases and J shed 7 bases, with 13 bases lying between them. CDR1 is GTSNPN and CDR2 is SVGIG in the germline V gene (reference sequence). The CDR3 sequence is 14 residues long. CDR3 in amino acids: CAWRPDFGNSPLHF. In DNA form, the CDR3 reads TGTGCCTGGAGACCCGACTTTGGGAATTCACCCCTCCACTTT.

The rearrangement uses TRBV10-3 and TRBJ2-7; maybe TRBD2 (5 bases). CDR1 is ENHRY, CDR2 SYGVKD, per germline. V lost 3 bases, J lost 2 bases, and 11 bases lay in between. This CDR3 is 14 amino acids long. CDR3 nucleotide sequence: TGTGCCATCAGTGAACGTGGGAGCACCTACGAGCAGTACTTC. Translated, it gives CAISERGSTYEQYF.

The chain is built from TRBV28 and TRBJ1-6, with 10 bases that match TRBD1. V trimming: 5 bases; J trimming: 7 bases; junction bases outside the gene matches: 5. The CDR3 spans 15 residues. The germline V gene encodes CDR1 MDHEN and CDR2 SYDVKM. Here the CDR3 DNA reads TGTGCCAGCAGTACTCGGACAGGGGGAAATTCACCCCTCCACTTT. Protein product: CASSTRTGGNSPLHF.

The V and J genes are TRBV2 and TRBJ1-2, with D maybe TRBD1 (6 bases). This CDR3 has 14 amino acids. Germline loops: CDR1 SNHLY, CDR2 FYNNEI. The V end lost 2 bases, the J end lost 4 bases, and 11 bases lay between the germline ends. The CDR3 reads CASSELQGSYGYTF. The CDR3 DNA sequence: TGTGCCAGCAGTGAACTACAGGGTTCCTATGGCTACACCTTC.

The chain uses TRBV28 and TRBJ2-1; TRBD1 is a possible D gene (5 bases). Trimming cost V 5 bases and J 3 bases, with 23 bases left between them. Germline V gene lookup returns CDR1 MDHEN and CDR2 SYDVKM. The CDR3 has 18 amino acids. The DNA for the CDR3 is TGTGCCAGCAGTACCCCGGATGGGGCCGTCCTGGACTACAATGAGCAGTTCTTC. This sequence encodes CASSTPDGAVLDYNEQFF.

J is TRBJ1-5 and V is TRBV9; 7 nucleotides line up with TRBD1. J lost 7 bases, V lost 3 bases, and 10 bases had no gene match. Germline V gene lookup returns CDR1 SGDLS and CDR2 YYNGEE. This CDR3 has 15 residues. DNA of the CDR3: TGTGCCAGCAGCGCCTCAGACAGGGTCGGCCAGCCCCAGCATTTT. Translated, it gives CASSASDRVGQPQHF.

The chain has TRBV6-5 and TRBJ2-1; D gene uncertain. Per germline, CDR1 MNHEY and CDR2 SVGAGI. With 5 bases removed from V and 0 bases from J, the gap between germline ends came to 5 bases. This CDR3 comprises 13 residues. Here the CDR3 DNA reads TGTGCCAGCAGTCGCGGCTCCTACAATGAGCAGTTCTTC. Protein product: CASSRGSYNEQFF.

The chain links TRBV5-6 to TRBJ1-1; TRBD1 aligns across 7 bases. The CDR3 has 18 residues. Germline trimming cut 4 bases from V and 0 bases from J; bases unmatched to any gene: 15. Germline loops: CDR1 SGHDT, CDR2 YYEEEE. Written as DNA, the CDR3 is TGTGCCAGCAGCCAATATTGGACAGGTTGGAGTGTGAACACTGAAGCTTTCTTT. Translating it yields CASSQYWTGWSVNTEAFF.